A single sample is the source of the 11 T cell receptor beta chains below, sequenced in a study of HIV-infected patients and healthy controls. Approximately 510 ng RNA was reverse transcribed with alpha and beta constant-region primers. Using multiplexing indices, alpha and beta chain libraries were generated apart by chain-specific third strand synthesis. In TCRdb, the 5' RACE reads were re-called with MiXCR into one record per CDR3 protein. The sample consists of approximately 25,000 distinct CDR3 sequences, more than 7.5% of them appearing once. Whole blood was used without fractionation, so all unsorted peripheral T cells were included. The sequenced material came from blood. These receptors were collected from an adult in good health.

At least ten counts were recorded for this clonotype. The chain combines TRBV9 with TRBJ2-2; tentatively, D is TRBD1 (5 bases). This CDR3 spans 15 amino acids. V lost 1 base to trimming and J lost 7 bases, with 14 bases between them. Germline CDR1 is SGDLS and CDR2 is YYNGEE. CDR3 region: CASSVQGLGGGELFF. The CDR3 bases are TGTGCCAGCAGCGTACAGGGTCTTGGCGGCGGGGAGCTGTTTTTT.

The J gene is TRBJ1-2, the V gene TRBV5-6; 7 bases line up with TRBD1. The V gene's germline CDR1 is SGHDT and CDR2 YYEEEE. The CDR3 loop spans 15 amino acids. Trimming removed 5 bases from V and 1 base from J; junction bases left unmatched: 8. This CDR3 is CASRPGTDINYGYTF. In DNA form, the CDR3 reads TGTGCCAGCAGGCCCGGGACAGACATTAACTATGGCTACACCTTC.

This clonotype has a count of ten or more. V gene TRBV7-9 combines with J gene TRBJ1-5, with D possibly matching TRBD1 (5 bases). This CDR3 has 15 residues. The V gene's germline CDR1 is SEHNR and CDR2 FQNEAQ (reference sequence). V lost 4 bases and J lost 0, with 10 bases in between. Here the CDR3 reads CASSSDRYSNQPQHF. The DNA of the CDR3 is TGTGCCAGCAGCTCCGACAGATATAGCAATCAGCCCCAGCATTTT.

This clonotype was detected ten times or more. The V gene is TRBV11-2, the J gene TRBJ1-1; 11 bases agree with TRBD1. Trimming took 1 base from V and 4 from J; bases not matched to a gene: 5. The germline gives CDR1 SGHAT, CDR2 FQNNGV. The CDR3 totals 16 residues. Here the CDR3 reads CASSLGPDRGLTEAFF. Written as DNA, the CDR3 is TGTGCCAGCAGCTTAGGGCCGGACAGGGGGCTCACTGAAGCTTTCTTT.

At least ten counts were recorded for this clonotype. The chain is built from TRBV5-1 and TRBJ2-7; D is undetermined. Trimming took 5 bases from V and 5 from J, leaving 11 bases between them. The CDR3 length is 12 residues. Germline V CDR1 and CDR2: SGHRS, YFSETQ. The CDR3 nucleotides are TGCGCCAGCAGTTTCCTGGGTGACGAGCAGTACTTC. It translates to CASSFLGDEQYF.

This clonotype has a count of ten or more. The rearrangement joins TRBV7-6 to TRBJ2-2; 9 positions agree with TRBD1. V gave up 9 bases and J gave up 6 bases; unmatched junction bases: 5. This CDR3 has 13 amino acids. CDR1 and CDR2 from the germline V gene are SGHVS and FNYEAQ. CDR3 nucleotide sequence: TGTGCCAGTAGGACAGGGGAGGCCGGGGAGCTGTTTTTT. The encoded protein is CASRTGEAGELFF.

The chain carries TRBV18 and TRBJ2-7; 10 positions match TRBD1. Germline V gene sequence: CDR1 KGHSH, CDR2 LQKENI. This CDR3 spans 14 amino acids. Germline trimming cut 1 base from V and 5 bases from J; bases unmatched to any gene: 2. The CDR3 region has the DNA TGTGCCAGCTCACCACTAGACAGGGGGCACGAGCAGTACTTC. As protein: CASSPLDRGHEQYF. The variable domain in full, with the rest retrieved from reference TRBV18 and TRBJ2-7, is NAGVMQNPRHLVRRRGQEARLRCSPMKGHSHVYWYRQLPEEGLKFMVYLQKENIIDESGMPKERFSAEFPKEGPSILRIQQVVRGDSAAYFCASSPLDRGHEQYFGPGTRLTVT.

In this sample, this clonotype is medium-sized. The chain combines TRBV2 with TRBJ2-2; D is unresolved. The length of the CDR3 is 16 residues. V lost 6 bases to trimming and J lost 2 bases, with 16 bases between them. Germline CDR1 and CDR2: SNHLY and FYNNEI. As DNA, the CDR3 is TGTGCCAGCAGACTGACTCCCACGACCAACACCGGGGAGCTGTTTTTT. As protein: CASRLTPTTNTGELFF.

This clonotype was counted many times. The chain couples TRBV27 to TRBJ1-5; 9 bases agree with TRBD1. This CDR3 is built from 14 residues. The germline V gene encodes CDR1 MNHEY and CDR2 SMNVEV (reference sequence). The J segment lost 4 bases and the V segment lost 5 bases, leaving 3 bases of the junction unmatched. The CDR3 bases are TGTGCCAGCAGTGCGGACAGGGGAAATCAGCCCCAGCATTTT. Residues: CASSADRGNQPQHF.

This chain connects TRBV7-2 to TRBJ2-3, with D unclear. Between the trimmed V and J ends, which lost 5 bases and 2 bases, there was a span of 5 bases. This CDR3 has 12 residues. In germline, CDR1 is SGHTA, CDR2 FQGNSA. CDR3 amino acids: CASSLFTDTQYF. The CDR3 coding sequence is TGTGCCAGCAGCCTCTTCACAGATACGCAGTATTTT.

The chain uses TRBV28 and TRBJ2-7; 7 nucleotides align to TRBD1. Trimming removed 5 bases from V and 0 bases from J; junction bases left unmatched: 7. The CDR3 is 15 amino acids. Germline CDR1 is MDHEN and CDR2 is SYDVKM. Here the CDR3 DNA reads TGTGCCAGCAGTCCCCCGGGACAGCCCTCCTACGAGCAGTACTTC. It translates to CASSPPGQPSYEQYF.